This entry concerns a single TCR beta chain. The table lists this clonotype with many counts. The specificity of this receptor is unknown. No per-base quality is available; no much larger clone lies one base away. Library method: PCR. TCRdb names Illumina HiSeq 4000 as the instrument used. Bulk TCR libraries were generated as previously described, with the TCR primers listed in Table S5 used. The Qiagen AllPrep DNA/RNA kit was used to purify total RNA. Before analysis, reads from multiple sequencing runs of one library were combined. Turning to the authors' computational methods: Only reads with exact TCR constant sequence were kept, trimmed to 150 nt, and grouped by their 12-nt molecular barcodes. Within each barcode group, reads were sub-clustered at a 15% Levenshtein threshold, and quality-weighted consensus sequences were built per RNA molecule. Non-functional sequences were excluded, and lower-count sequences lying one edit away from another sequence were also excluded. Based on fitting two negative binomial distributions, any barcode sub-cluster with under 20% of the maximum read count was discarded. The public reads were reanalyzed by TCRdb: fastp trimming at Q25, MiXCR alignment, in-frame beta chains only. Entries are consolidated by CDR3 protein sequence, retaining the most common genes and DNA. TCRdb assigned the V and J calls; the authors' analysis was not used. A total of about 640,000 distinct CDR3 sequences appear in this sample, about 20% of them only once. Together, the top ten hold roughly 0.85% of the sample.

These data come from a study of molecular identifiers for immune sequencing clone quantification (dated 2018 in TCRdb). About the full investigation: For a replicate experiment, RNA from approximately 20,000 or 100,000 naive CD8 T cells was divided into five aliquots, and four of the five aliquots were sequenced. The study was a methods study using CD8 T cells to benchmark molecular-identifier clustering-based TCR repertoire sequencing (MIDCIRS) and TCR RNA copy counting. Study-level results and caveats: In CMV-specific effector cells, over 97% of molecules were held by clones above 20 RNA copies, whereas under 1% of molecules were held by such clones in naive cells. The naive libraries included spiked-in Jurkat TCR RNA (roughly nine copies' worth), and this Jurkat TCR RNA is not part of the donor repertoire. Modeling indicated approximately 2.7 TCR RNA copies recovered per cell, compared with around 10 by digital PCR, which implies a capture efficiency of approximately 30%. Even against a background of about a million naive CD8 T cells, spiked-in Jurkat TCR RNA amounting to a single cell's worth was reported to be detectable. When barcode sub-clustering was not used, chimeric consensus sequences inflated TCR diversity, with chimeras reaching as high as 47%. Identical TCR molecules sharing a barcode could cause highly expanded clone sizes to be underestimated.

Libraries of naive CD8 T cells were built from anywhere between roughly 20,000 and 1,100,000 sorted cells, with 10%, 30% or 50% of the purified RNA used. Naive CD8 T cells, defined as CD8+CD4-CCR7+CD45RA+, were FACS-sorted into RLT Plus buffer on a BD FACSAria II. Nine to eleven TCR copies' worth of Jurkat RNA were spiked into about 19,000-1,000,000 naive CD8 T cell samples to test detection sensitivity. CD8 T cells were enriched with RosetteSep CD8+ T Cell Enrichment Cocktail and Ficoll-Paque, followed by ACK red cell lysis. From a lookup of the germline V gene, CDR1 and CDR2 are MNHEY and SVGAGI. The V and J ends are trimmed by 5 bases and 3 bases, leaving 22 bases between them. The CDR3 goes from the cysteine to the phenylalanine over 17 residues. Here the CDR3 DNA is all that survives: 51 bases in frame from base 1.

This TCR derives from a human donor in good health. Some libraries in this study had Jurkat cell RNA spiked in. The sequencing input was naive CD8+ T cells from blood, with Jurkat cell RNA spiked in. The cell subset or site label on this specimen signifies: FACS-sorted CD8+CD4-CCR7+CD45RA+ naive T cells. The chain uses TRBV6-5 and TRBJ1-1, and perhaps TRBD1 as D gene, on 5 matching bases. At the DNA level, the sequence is TGTGCCAGCAGTCCGGAAATACCGGGGCCCCGTCACACTGAAGCTTTCTTT. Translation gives CASSPEIPGPRHTEAFF.